This passage covers 22 T cell receptor beta chains from one sample sequenced in a study of OX40 agonist ivuxolimab in advanced cancers. Library construction relied on the immunoSEQ multiplex PCR assay. TCRdb holds this immuneACCESS table with in-frame rearrangements only. Some clones are missing; in checked studies, unresolved V genes explain under half, and the rest has no known cause. This sample has 15,000 to 20,000 clones in its table, and around 86% of those were observed once. 10% to 15% of the sample belongs to the ten largest clones. The sequences come from CD4+ or CD8+ T cells sorted from blood, collected in a trial of the OX40 agonist ivuxolimab. Receptor source: an adult with an advanced solid tumor such as melanoma, head and neck, liver or kidney cancer.

The rearrangement links TRBV27 to TRBJ1-5, with D tentatively TRBD1 (6 bases). From germline, CDR1 is MNHEY and CDR2 SMNVEV (reference sequence). This CDR3 region has 15 residues. The V gene lost 3 bases and the J gene lost 7 bases, with 16 bases spanning the gap. Here the CDR3 DNA reads TGTGCCAGCAGTTTTGGGGGGCAGGGCATGCAGCCCCAGCATTTT. Translating gives CASSFGGQGMQPQHF.

CDR3 DNA sequence: TGCGCCAGCAGTTTAGGACAGGGGGCCGACTACAATGAGCAGTTCTTC. Its protein is CASSLGQGADYNEQFF. This chain uses TRBV5-1 with TRBJ2-1; TRBD1 matches at 11 bases. V lost 5 bases and J lost 3; bases outside the gene matches: 7. Germline CDR1 is SGHRS and CDR2 is YFSETQ. CDR3 length: 16 residues.

V and J are TRBV5-6 and TRBJ1-1, with 9 nucleotides matching TRBD1. Germline assignment: CDR1 SGHDT and CDR2 YYEEEE. Germline trimming cut 4 bases from V and 11 bases from J; bases unmatched to any gene: 6. The CDR3 runs 12 residues. CDR3 in DNA: TGTGCCAGCAGCCCAAACAGGGGGCAGGCTTTCTTT. Residues: CASSPNRGQAFF.

The chain is built from TRBV7-8 and TRBJ2-1; 7 bases map to TRBD2. From germline, CDR1 is SGHVS and CDR2 FQNEAQ. V lost 3 bases and J lost 5; bases outside the gene matches: 7. This CDR3 contains 15 residues. The CDR3 spells CASSLGGSLHNEQFF. The CDR3 DNA is TGTGCCAGCAGCTTGGGGGGGAGTCTACACAATGAGCAGTTCTTC.

The genes are TRBV5-1 and TRBJ2-5; 8 nucleotides line up with TRBD2. The J call could be wrong; TRBJ2-7 is a better fit for the DNA end. This CDR3 region has 16 residues. Germline assignment: CDR1 SGHRS and CDR2 YFSETQ. CDR3 coding DNA: TGCGCCAGCAGCCCCCGAGGAGCGGGAGATGGATACGAGCAGTACTTC. Translated: CASSPRGAGDGYEQYF.

This clone was observed a single time. The chain couples TRBV10-3 to TRBJ1-6; D not certain. The germline gives CDR1 ENHRY, CDR2 SYGVKD. V was trimmed by 3 bases and J by 7 bases, leaving 10 bases between them. The CDR3 is 14 amino acids. The CDR3 nucleotides are TGTGCCATCAGTGAAAACGGGCGGAATTCACCCCTCCACTTT. This encodes CAISENGRNSPLHF.

The chain employs TRBV27 and TRBJ2-7; no firm D call. This CDR3 comprises 13 residues. The germline gives CDR1 MNHEY, CDR2 SMNVEV (reference sequence). The germline V and J ends were trimmed by 1 base and 5 bases, with 9 bases remaining between them. The CDR3 sequence: CASSLFGWDEQYF. The CDR3 region has the DNA TGTGCCAGCAGTTTATTCGGTTGGGACGAGCAGTACTTC.

The chain is built from TRBV5-4 and TRBJ1-1, with TRBD1 as a possible D gene (6 bases). Germline V gene lookup returns CDR1 SGHNT and CDR2 YYREEE (reference sequence). The germline V and J ends were trimmed by 4 bases and 1 base, with 23 bases remaining between them. The CDR3 consists of 18 residues. The CDR3 here is CASSMVGGVGLWNTEAFF. The CDR3 DNA reads as TGTGCCAGCAGCATGGTTGGGGGCGTCGGATTATGGAACACTGAAGCTTTCTTT. Filled out from reference TRBV5-4 and TRBJ1-1, the complete variable domain reads ETGVTQSPTHLIKTRGQQVTLRCSSQSGHNTVSWYQQALGQGPQFIFQYYREEENGRGNFPPRFSGLQFPNYSSELNVNALELDDSALYLCASSMVGGVGLWNTEAFFGQGTRLTVV.

J is TRBJ2-2 and V is TRBV11-3; D might be TRBD2 (5 bases). In germline, CDR1 is SGHNT, CDR2 YENEEA. Trimming left V 5 bases short and J 6 bases short, with 10 bases between. The CDR3 totals 13 residues. This CDR3 reads CASSPRVPGELFF. The CDR3 nucleotides read TGTGCCAGCAGCCCGAGGGTGCCCGGGGAGCTGTTTTTT.

The J gene is TRBJ1-1, the V gene TRBV4-1; D remains ambiguous. The length of the CDR3 is 14 residues. Per the germline V gene, CDR1 is MGHRA and CDR2 is YSYEKL. V lost 2 bases to trimming and J lost 4 bases, with 11 bases between them. CDR3 in amino acids: CASSQREGATEAFF. In DNA, the CDR3 is TGCGCCAGCAGCCAAAGGGAGGGAGCCACTGAAGCTTTCTTT.

The V call is TRBV4-1, the J call TRBJ1-1; perhaps TRBD1 as D (5 bases). This CDR3 is 16 amino acids long. CDR1 and CDR2 (germline): MGHRA, YSYEKL. Trimming shortened V by 4 bases and J by 0 bases, and 15 bases separated the two germline ends. The CDR3 loop reads CASSPLEGAVNTEAFF. In DNA, the CDR3 is TGCGCCAGCAGCCCACTGGAAGGGGCCGTGAACACTGAAGCTTTCTTT.

The chain is built from TRBV27 and TRBJ2-1; D perhaps matches TRBD2 (5 bases). V lost 11 bases, J lost 2 bases, and 10 bases lay in between. This CDR3 comprises 12 residues. CDR1 and CDR2 from the germline V gene are MNHEY and SMNVEV (reference sequence). Written as DNA, the CDR3 is TGTGCCGCCGGGGTAACCTACAATGAGCAGTTCTTC. Amino acids: CAAGVTYNEQFF.

This clone was seen more than once but under ten times. This chain uses TRBV7-9 with TRBJ1-5; D gene uncertain. The germline V gene encodes CDR1 SEHNR and CDR2 FQNEAQ (reference sequence). The CDR3 consists of 14 residues. The V end lost 5 bases, the J end lost 4 bases, and 12 bases lay between the germline ends. The CDR3 DNA sequence: TGTGCCAGCAGCCCCATCCCAAGAAATCAGCCCCAGCATTTT. Its translation: CASSPIPRNQPQHF.

This clone was seen a few times. The rearrangement uses TRBV19 and TRBJ2-7; maybe TRBD1 (6 bases). The CDR3 runs to 15 residues. With 0 bases removed from V and 1 base from J, the gap between germline ends came to 10 bases. Germline CDR1 is LNHDA and CDR2 is SQIVND (reference sequence). CDR3 bases: TGTGCCAGTAGTATAGAGGGGGCCTTATCCTACGAGCAGTACTTC. Amino acid sequence: CASSIEGALSYEQYF.

The chain links TRBV6-6 to TRBJ1-1, with D uncertain. CDR3 size: 13 residues. The V and J ends lost 5 bases and 3 bases respectively, with 10 bases between them. Germline V gene data show CDR1 as MNHNY and CDR2 as SVGAGI (reference sequence). The CDR3 reads CASSPDTDTEAFF. CDR3 nucleotides: TGTGCCAGCAGTCCCGACACCGACACTGAAGCTTTCTTT.

The V gene is TRBV19, the J gene TRBJ1-2; perhaps TRBD1 as D (6 bases). Trimming pared 7 bases from V and 8 bases from J, leaving 17 bases between. Germline CDR1 is LNHDA and CDR2 is SQIVND (reference sequence). This CDR3 contains 13 residues. CDR3 in DNA: TGTGCCAGTACCGGGACATGGGCGGAGGGCTACACCTTC. It codes for CASTGTWAEGYTF.

This chain uses TRBV5-1 with TRBJ1-2; D gene uncertain. Deletions cut 0 bases from V and 12 bases from J, with 12 bases between. Per the germline V gene, CDR1 is SGHRS and CDR2 is YFSETQ. The CDR3 extends over 12 amino acids. The DNA of the CDR3 is TGCGCCAGCAGCTTGGCCGGGAGCTTAGACACCTTC. This codes for CASSLAGSLDTF.

This chain joins TRBV7-5 and TRBJ1-6; the tabulated D call, TRBD1, remains unverified against the DNA. TRBV7-5 is a documented pseudogene. This CDR3 has 15 residues. Here the CDR3 reads CASRYSGTDNSPLHF. CDR3 DNA sequence: TGTGCCAGCAGGTATTCCGGGACAGATAATTCACCCCTCCACTTT.

This chain uses TRBV2 with TRBJ1-1; no clear D. This CDR3 has 11 residues. The V and J ends lost 2 bases and 6 bases respectively, with 4 bases between them. Germline CDR1 and CDR2: SNHLY and FYNNEI. CDR3 coding DNA: TGTGCCAGCAGTGAATCCCCTGAAGCTTTCTTT. The encoded protein is CASSESPEAFF. The full variable domain, in which reference TRBV2 and TRBJ1-1 provide the parts outside the CDR3, is EPEVTQTPSHQVTQMGQEVILRCVPISNHLYFYWYRQILGQKVEFLVSFYNNEISEKSEIFDDQFSVERPDGSNFTLKIRSTKLEDSAMYFCASSESPEAFFGQGTRLTVV.

This rearrangement joins TRBV19 to TRBJ1-2; no definite D call. V lost 5 bases and J lost 5, with 9 bases in between. The germline gives CDR1 LNHDA, CDR2 SQIVND (reference sequence). The CDR3 has 12 residues. CDR3 protein: CASSADLYGYTF. DNA for the CDR3: TGTGCCAGTAGTGCCGACCTTTATGGCTACACCTTC. Filled out from reference TRBV19 and TRBJ1-2, the complete variable domain reads DGGITQSPKYLFRKEGQNVTLSCEQNLNHDAMYWYRQDPGQGLRLIYYSQIVNDFQKGDIAEGYSVSREKKESFPLTVTSAQKNPTAFYLCASSADLYGYTFGSGTRLTVV.

This chain links TRBV4-1 with TRBJ2-7, with D hard to call. Germline V lookup: CDR1 MGHRA, CDR2 YSYEKL. The CDR3 covers 13 residues. V lost 6 bases and J lost 0, with 9 bases in between. This chain's CDR3 is CASSERHSYEQYF. In DNA form, the CDR3 reads TGCGCCAGCAGTGAGAGGCACTCCTACGAGCAGTACTTC.

The chain is built from TRBV15 and TRBJ2-5; 12 bases are shared with TRBD2. Germline V gives CDR1 LNHNV, CDR2 YYDKDF (reference sequence). The CDR3 is 17 amino acids. The V segment lost 0 bases and the J segment 5 bases; nucleotides outside the gene matches: 7. CDR3 DNA: TGTGCCACCAGCAGAGATTTTACTAGCGGGGGGCTGGAGACCCAGTACTTC. Encoded protein: CATSRDFTSGGLETQYF. Full variable domain (remainder filled in from reference TRBV15 and TRBJ2-5): DAMVIQNPRYQVTQFGKPVTLSCSQTLNHNVMYWYQQKSSQAPKLLFHYYDKDFNNEADTPDNFQSRRPNTSFCFLDIRSPGLGDTAMYLCATSRDFTSGGLETQYFGPGTRLLVL.